This T cell receptor beta chain was identified during a study of blood T cell repertoires in COVID-19. Study as a whole: From T cells, B-cell-depleted T cells, or PBMCs came the material, which was cDNA or gDNA.

Using immunoSEQ multiplex PCR, the repertoire was profiled, and TCRdb retains in-frame clones only, with some absent. There are under 250,000 clones in the sample; 65% to 85% occur only once, and 27% lies in the top ten. The CDR3 is made up of 17 amino acids. Germline V lookup: CDR1 SGHTA, CDR2 FQGNSA. The trim removed 5 bases at V and 0 bases at J, leaving 7 bases unmatched. The sequence came from a man aged 35-49 years with acute or convalescent COVID-19. The sequenced material came from peripheral blood. The gene calls are TRBV7-2 and TRBJ2-1; 10 nucleotides line up with TRBD2. CDR3 coding DNA: TGTGCCAGCAGCGGTGGGACTAGCGCCCTCTCCTACAATGAGCAGTTCTTC. It codes for CASSGGTSALSYNEQFF.